The T cell receptor (beta chain) described here comes from a study of cytotoxic CD8 clonotypes in ibrutinib-treated CLL. Per germline, CDR1 SGHAT and CDR2 FQNNGV. The CDR3 runs to 15 residues. On this clone itself: Antigen: not known.

Using immunoSEQ multiplex PCR, the repertoire was profiled, and TCRdb retains in-frame clones only, with some absent. Among 150,000 to 200,000 clones listed, under 90% were seen once. Study results and caveats: Progressing and sustained-remission patients had different sampling times. Contraction or stability on treatment characterized the public clonotypes, which were uncommon.

The genes are TRBV11-2 and TRBJ2-5, with a weak D call TRBD2 (6 bases). The J call is doubtful: the DNA matches TRBJ2-7 better. The sequencing used PBMCs, collected after 24 months of ibrutinib treatment. This clonotype was obtained from a human donor with chronic lymphocytic leukemia. CDR3 amino acids: CASSFGTSDLYEQYF. CDR3 DNA sequence: TGTGCCAGCAGCTTCGGGACTTCCGATCTCTACGAGCAGTACTTC.